The clone carrying this T cell receptor (beta chain) appeared a single time. The antigen is not known. This sample was included in a study of T cell responses to AZD1222 COVID-19 vaccine. Study-wide results and caveats: Seropositive status at baseline applied to only five to seven AZD1222 recipients. Two doses of AZD1222 preceded a rise in Spike-specific TCR breadth and depth.

Profiling relied on immunoSEQ multiplex PCR, and the TCRdb table lists in-frame clones only, not all of them. The sample yields 120,000 or so clones, around 90% seen once. This specimen was peripheral blood, taken on day 0 of AZD1222 vaccination. The clonotype was recovered from an adult in good health.

The CDR3 here is CASSRDVGQPQHF. The CDR3 bases are TGTGCCAGCAGCCGGGACGTCGGGCAGCCCCAGCATTTT. The rearrangement uses TRBV2 and TRBJ1-5, with a possible D match to TRBD1 (5 bases). This CDR3 is 13 amino acids long. With 6 bases removed from V and 7 bases from J, the gap between germline ends came to 13 bases. In germline, CDR1 is SNHLY, CDR2 FYNNEI.